This paragraph reports one TCR beta chain. Its cognate antigen is unknown. Germline assignment: CDR1 SEHNR and CDR2 FQNEAQ (reference sequence). This CDR3 contains 18 residues. The trim removed 5 bases at V and 1 base at J, leaving 10 bases unmatched. These data are taken from a study of T cells in localized non-small cell lung cancer. Data came from immunoSEQ multiplex PCR; TCRdb stores just in-frame clones and leaves some out. The sample has roughly 48,000 clones, 60% to 80% seen once; the top ten hold about a sixth. Study-level findings and limits: Owing to sequencing of a solitary tumor region, heterogeneity cannot be discounted. A median of roughly 52 of the top 100 tumor clones appeared in adjacent lung, which was paired and uninvolved. Higher blood T cell density went with longer overall survival. It was uninvolved adjacent lung that showed the highest T cell clonality, exceeding tumor.

Here the sequenced sample was peripheral blood, taken before any cancer treatment. The sequence was obtained from a man between 40 and 69 years old with stage I squamous cell lung carcinoma. This rearrangement joins TRBV7-9 to TRBJ2-1, with 11 bases aligning to TRBD2. CDR3 nucleotides: TGTGCCAGCAGCCCACTAGCGGGGGAAACCGGATCCTACAATGAGCAGTTCTTC. Translating it yields CASSPLAGETGSYNEQFF.